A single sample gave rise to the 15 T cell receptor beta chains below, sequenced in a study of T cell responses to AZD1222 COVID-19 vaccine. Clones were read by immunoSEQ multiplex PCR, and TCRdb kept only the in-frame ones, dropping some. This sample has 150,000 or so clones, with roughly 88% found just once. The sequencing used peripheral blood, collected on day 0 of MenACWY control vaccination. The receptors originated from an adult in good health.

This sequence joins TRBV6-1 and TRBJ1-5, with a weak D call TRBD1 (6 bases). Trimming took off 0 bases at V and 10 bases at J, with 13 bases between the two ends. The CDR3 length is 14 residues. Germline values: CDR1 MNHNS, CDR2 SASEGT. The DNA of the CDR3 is TGTGCCAGCAGTGAAGCAACAGGGAAGAGCCCCCAGCATTTT. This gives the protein CASSEATGKSPQHF.

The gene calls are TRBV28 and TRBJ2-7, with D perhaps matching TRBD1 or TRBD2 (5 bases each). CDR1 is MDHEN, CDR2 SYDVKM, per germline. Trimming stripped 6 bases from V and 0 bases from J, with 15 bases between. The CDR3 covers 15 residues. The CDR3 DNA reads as TGTGCCAGCAGCCGCACCGGGACGGCCTCCTACGAGCAGTACTTC. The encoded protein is CASSRTGTASYEQYF.

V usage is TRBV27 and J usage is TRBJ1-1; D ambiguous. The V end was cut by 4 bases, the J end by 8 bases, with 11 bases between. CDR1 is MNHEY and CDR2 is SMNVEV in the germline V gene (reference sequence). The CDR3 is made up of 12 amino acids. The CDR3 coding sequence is TGTGCCAGCAGTTCACGGGGTCCAGAAGCTTTCTTT. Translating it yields CASSSRGPEAFF.

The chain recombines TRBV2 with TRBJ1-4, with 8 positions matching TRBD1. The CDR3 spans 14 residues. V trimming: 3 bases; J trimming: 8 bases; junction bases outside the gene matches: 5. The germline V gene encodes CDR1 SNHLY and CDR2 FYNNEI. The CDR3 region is CASSDPGQGEKLFF. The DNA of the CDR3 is TGTGCCAGCAGTGACCCCGGACAGGGAGAAAAACTGTTTTTT. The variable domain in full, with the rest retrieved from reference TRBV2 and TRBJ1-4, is EPEVTQTPSHQVTQMGQEVILRCVPISNHLYFYWYRQILGQKVEFLVSFYNNEISEKSEIFDDQFSVERPDGSNFTLKIRSTKLEDSAMYFCASSDPGQGEKLFFGSGTQLSVL.

CDR3 region: CASSFGQGRTEAFF. CDR3 DNA sequence: TGTGCCAGTAGTTTCGGACAGGGCAGGACTGAAGCTTTCTTT. The genes are TRBV19 and TRBJ1-1; 8 nucleotides align to TRBD1. Trimming cost V 5 bases and J 5 bases; bases outside gene matches: 7. Germline V lookup: CDR1 LNHDA, CDR2 SQIVND (reference sequence). The length of the CDR3 is 14 residues.

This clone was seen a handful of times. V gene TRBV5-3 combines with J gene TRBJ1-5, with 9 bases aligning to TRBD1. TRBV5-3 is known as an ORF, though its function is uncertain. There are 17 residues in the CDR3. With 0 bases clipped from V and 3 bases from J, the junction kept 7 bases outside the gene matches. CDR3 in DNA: TGTGCCAGAAGCTTGGTGGGACAGGGCGACTCCAATCAGCCCCAGCATTTT. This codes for CARSLVGQGDSNQPQHF.

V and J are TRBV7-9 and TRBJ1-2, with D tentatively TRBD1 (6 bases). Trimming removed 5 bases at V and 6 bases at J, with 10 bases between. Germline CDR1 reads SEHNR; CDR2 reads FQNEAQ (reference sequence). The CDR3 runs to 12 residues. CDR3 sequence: CASSTDRDGYTF. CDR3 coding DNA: TGTGCCAGCAGCACGGACAGAGATGGCTACACCTTC.

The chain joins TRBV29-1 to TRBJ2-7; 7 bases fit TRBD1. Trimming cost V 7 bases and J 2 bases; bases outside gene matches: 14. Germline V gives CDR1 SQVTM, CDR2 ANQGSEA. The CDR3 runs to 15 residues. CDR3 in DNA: TGCAGCGCCCGCCGGGGTAGAGGGGGCACCTACGAGCAGTACTTC. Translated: CSARRGRGGTYEQYF.

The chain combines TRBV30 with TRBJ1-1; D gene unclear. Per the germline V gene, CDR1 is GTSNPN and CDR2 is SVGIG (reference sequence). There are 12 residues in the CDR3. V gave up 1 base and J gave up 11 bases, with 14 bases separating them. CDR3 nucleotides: TGTGCCTGGAGTGGGCCATCGAATGAGGCTTTCTTT. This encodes CAWSGPSNEAFF.

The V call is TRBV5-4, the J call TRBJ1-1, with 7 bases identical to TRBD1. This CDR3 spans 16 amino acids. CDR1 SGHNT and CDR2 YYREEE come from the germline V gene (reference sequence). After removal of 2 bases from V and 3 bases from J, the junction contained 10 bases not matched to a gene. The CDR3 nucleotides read TGTGCCAGCAGCTTTAGGCAGGGGGAGGGGGACACTGAAGCTTTCTTT. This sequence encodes CASSFRQGEGDTEAFF.

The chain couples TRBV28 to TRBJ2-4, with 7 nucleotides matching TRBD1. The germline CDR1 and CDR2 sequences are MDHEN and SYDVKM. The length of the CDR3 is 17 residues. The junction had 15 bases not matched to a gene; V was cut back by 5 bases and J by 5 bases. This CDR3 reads CASSPRTGQRYQNIQYF. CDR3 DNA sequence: TGTGCCAGCAGTCCTAGGACGGGACAGAGGTACCAAAACATTCAGTACTTC.

This CDR3 reads CASSVSGGTYEQYF. The CDR3 nucleotides read TGTGCCAGCAGCGTTTCCGGGGGAACCTACGAGCAGTACTTC. The chain has TRBV9 and TRBJ2-7, with a possible D match to TRBD2 (6 bases). CDR1 and CDR2 (germline): SGDLS, YYNGEE. The CDR3 consists of 14 residues. Trimming removed 2 bases from V and 2 bases from J, with 11 bases in between.

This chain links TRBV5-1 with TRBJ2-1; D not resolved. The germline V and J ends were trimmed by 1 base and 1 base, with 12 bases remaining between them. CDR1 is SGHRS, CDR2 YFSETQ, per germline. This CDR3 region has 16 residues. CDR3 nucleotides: TGCGCCAGCAGCTTGAGCAGTCTAGGGTCCTACAATGAGCAGTTCTTC. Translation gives CASSLSSLGSYNEQFF.

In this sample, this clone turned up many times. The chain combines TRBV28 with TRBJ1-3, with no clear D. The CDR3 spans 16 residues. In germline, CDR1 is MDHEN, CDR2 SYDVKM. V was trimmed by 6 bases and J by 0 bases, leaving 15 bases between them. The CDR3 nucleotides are TGTGCCAGCAGGACCTTCAGTGGCTCCTCTGGAAACACCATATATTTT. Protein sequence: CASRTFSGSSGNTIYF.

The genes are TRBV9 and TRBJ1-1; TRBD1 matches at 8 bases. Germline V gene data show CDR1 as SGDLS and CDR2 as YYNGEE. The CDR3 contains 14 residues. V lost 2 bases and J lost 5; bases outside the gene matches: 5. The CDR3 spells CASSVTGGRTEAFF. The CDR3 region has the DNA TGTGCCAGCAGCGTTACAGGGGGGCGGACTGAAGCTTTCTTT.